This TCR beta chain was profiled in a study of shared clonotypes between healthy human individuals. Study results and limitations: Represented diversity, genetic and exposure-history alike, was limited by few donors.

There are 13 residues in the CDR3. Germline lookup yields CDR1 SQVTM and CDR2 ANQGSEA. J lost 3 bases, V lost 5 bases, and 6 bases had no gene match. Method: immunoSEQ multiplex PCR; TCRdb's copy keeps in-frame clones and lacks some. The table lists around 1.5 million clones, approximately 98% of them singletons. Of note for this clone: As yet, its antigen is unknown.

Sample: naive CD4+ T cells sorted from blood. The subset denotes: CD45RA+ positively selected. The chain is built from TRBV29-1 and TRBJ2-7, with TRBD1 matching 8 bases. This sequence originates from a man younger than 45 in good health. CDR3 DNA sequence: TGCAGCGTTAACAGGGGGAATGACTACGAGCAGTACTTC. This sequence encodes CSVNRGNDYEQYF.